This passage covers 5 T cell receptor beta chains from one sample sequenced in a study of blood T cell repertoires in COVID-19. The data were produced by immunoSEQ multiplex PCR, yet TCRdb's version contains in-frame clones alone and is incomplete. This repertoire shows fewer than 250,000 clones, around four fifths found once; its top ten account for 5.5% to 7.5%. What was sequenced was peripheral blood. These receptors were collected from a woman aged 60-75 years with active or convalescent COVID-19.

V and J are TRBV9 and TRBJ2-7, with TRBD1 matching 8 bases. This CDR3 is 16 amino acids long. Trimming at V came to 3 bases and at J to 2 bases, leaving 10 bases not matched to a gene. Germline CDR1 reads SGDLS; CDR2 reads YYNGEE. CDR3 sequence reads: CASSATSGTGPYEQYF. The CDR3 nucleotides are TGTGCCAGCAGCGCAACTTCCGGGACAGGACCCTACGAGCAGTACTTC.

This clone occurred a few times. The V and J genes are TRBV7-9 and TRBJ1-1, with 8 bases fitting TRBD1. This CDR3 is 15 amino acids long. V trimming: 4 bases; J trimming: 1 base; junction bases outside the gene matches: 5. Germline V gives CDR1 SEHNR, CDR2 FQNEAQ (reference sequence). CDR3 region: CASSSGQGWNTEAFF. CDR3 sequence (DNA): TGTGCCAGCAGCTCTGGACAGGGTTGGAACACTGAAGCTTTCTTT.

The CDR3: CASSGELGADEQYV. The CDR3 coding sequence is TGTGCCAGCAGTGGGGAGCTGGGGGCGGACGAGCAGTACGTC. V is TRBV2 and J is TRBJ2-7, with D perhaps TRBD1 (6 bases). V was trimmed by 4 bases and J by 5 bases, leaving 15 bases between them. The CDR3 has 14 residues. CDR1 is SNHLY and CDR2 is FYNNEI in the germline V gene.

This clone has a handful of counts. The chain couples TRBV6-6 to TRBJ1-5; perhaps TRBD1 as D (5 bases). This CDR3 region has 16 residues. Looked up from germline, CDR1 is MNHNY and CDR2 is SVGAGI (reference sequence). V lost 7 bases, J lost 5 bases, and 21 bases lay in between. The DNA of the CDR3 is TGTGCCAGCAACCTACGGACATGGTCATTGGATCAGCCCCAGCATTTT. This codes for CASNLRTWSLDQPQHF.

DNA of the CDR3: TGTGCCAGCAGGCCCAGGGTCTGGTACACTGAAGCTTTCTTT. Protein sequence: CASRPRVWYTEAFF. The chain is built from TRBV6-5 and TRBJ1-1; maybe TRBD1 (5 bases). This CDR3 has 14 amino acids. V was clipped by 6 bases and J by 3 bases, with 14 bases between them. Per germline, CDR1 MNHEY and CDR2 SVGAGI.